The 27 T cell receptor beta chains reported below all come from one sample, sequenced in a study of CD8+CD57+ T cells in acquired aplastic anemia. Genomic DNA constituted the template upon which TCR beta VDJ and CDR3 profiling was performed. Each CDR3 protein gets one entry after TCRdb re-called the reads with MiXCR. The sample includes about 210,000 distinct CDR3 sequences, 61% of them seen just once. The material sequenced was sorted CD4+, CD8+, or CD8+CD57+ T cells (not recorded which) from PBMCs. These receptors were collected from a human donor in good health.

As concerns this clonotype: Since no conserved phenylalanine or tryptophan closes the CDR3, a read error is the likely cause. The rearrangement links TRBV7-8 to TRBJ1-4; perhaps TRBD1 as D (6 bases). V was trimmed by 5 bases and J by 5 bases, leaving 15 bases between them. The CDR3 is 15 residues long. Germline CDR1 and CDR2: SGHVS and FQNEAQ. DNA of the CDR3: TGTGCCAGCAGCCCAGAGGGGGGGGAAAATGAAAAACTGTTTTGT. It translates to CASSPEGGENEKLFC.

The DNA for the CDR3 is TGTGCCAGCAGCTTCTCGCGGCTAGAAAAACTGTTTTTT. It encodes CASSFSRLEKLFF. The V gene is TRBV7-3, the J gene TRBJ1-4; D is undetermined. The CDR3 covers 13 residues. The V and J ends lost 3 bases and 8 bases respectively, with 10 bases between them. The germline V gene encodes CDR1 SGHTA and CDR2 FQGTGA.

This chain links TRBV6-1 with TRBJ2-1, with 8 bases matching TRBD2. Germline CDR1 and CDR2: MNHNS and SASEGT. The trim removed 6 bases at V and 4 bases at J, leaving 11 bases unmatched. The length of the CDR3 is 16 residues. CDR3 DNA: TGTGCCAGCAGAGGGGGTAGCGGGACAAATTACAATGAGCAGTTCTTC. Translated: CASRGGSGTNYNEQFF.

The chain has TRBV11-3 and TRBJ2-7; no clear D. CDR1 is SGHNT, CDR2 YENEEA, per germline. With 4 bases removed from V and 4 bases from J, the gap between germline ends came to 11 bases. The CDR3 totals 13 residues. CDR3 protein: CASSSYTVYEQYF. The CDR3 DNA follows: TGTGCCAGCAGCTCCTATACAGTGTACGAGCAGTACTTC.

This clonotype appeared a single time. The V gene is TRBV7-9, the J gene TRBJ1-1; no clear D gene. With 4 bases removed from V and 7 bases from J, the gap between germline ends came to 13 bases. The CDR3 covers 13 residues. Germline-derived CDR1 and CDR2 are SEHNR and FQNEAQ (reference sequence). CDR3 in DNA: TGTGCCAGCAGCTCCTCTAGCGGGGTTGAAGCTTTCTTT. It yields the protein CASSSSSGVEAFF.

The sample holds a few counts of this clonotype. The gene calls are TRBV9 and TRBJ1-5, with D maybe TRBD1 (5 bases). With 1 base removed from V and 7 bases from J, the gap between germline ends came to 9 bases. CDR1 and CDR2 (germline): SGDLS, YYNGEE. The CDR3 is 13 residues long. The CDR3 sequence is CASSVREGQPQHF. CDR3 nucleotides: TGTGCCAGCAGCGTAAGGGAGGGGCAGCCCCAGCATTTT.

The V gene is TRBV19, the J gene TRBJ2-3; 7 bases are shared with TRBD2. V shed 8 bases, J shed 2 bases, and the junction held 7 bases outside the gene matches. The CDR3 length is 14 residues. CDR1 is LNHDA, CDR2 SQIVND, per germline (reference sequence). For the CDR3, the DNA is TGTGCCAGTTCGGGAGGATGGGACACAGATACGCAGTATTTT. Translated, it gives CASSGGWDTDTQYF.

The V call is TRBV7-8, the J call TRBJ1-1, with D possibly TRBD1 on 6 matching bases. CDR1 is SGHVS and CDR2 is FQNEAQ in the germline V gene. V lost 4 bases and J lost 4, with 13 bases in between. This CDR3 region has 14 residues. CDR3 in amino acids: CASSSNEGGTEAFF. The CDR3 DNA reads as TGTGCCAGCAGCTCAAATGAGGGGGGCACTGAAGCTTTCTTT.

V and J are TRBV5-1 and TRBJ2-7, with 11 positions matching TRBD2. Trimming took 1 base from V and 3 from J; bases not matched to a gene: 3. Germline V gene sequence: CDR1 SGHRS, CDR2 YFSETQ. The CDR3 runs to 15 residues. This chain's CDR3 is CASSLTSGRHYEQYF. The CDR3 DNA reads TGCGCCAGCAGCTTGACTAGCGGGAGACACTACGAGCAGTACTTC.

This clonotype was recorded many times. The V call is TRBV12-3 or TRBV12-4, the J call TRBJ1-2, with D tentatively TRBD1 (5 bases). This CDR3 spans 14 amino acids. V gave up 5 bases and J gave up 3 bases, with 13 bases separating them. As DNA, the CDR3 is TGTGCCAGCAGTCTGGCGGGGCCCGACTATGGCTACACCTTC. Its translation is CASSLAGPDYGYTF.

This clonotype has ten or more counts. The chain links TRBV9 to TRBJ2-1; no clear D gene. Germline V CDR1 and CDR2: SGDLS, YYNGEE. Trimming stripped 4 bases from V and 1 base from J, with 15 bases between. This CDR3 has 16 residues. The chain's CDR3 is CASSHPPDGSYNEQFF. The CDR3, as DNA: TGTGCCAGCAGCCATCCTCCCGATGGGTCCTACAATGAGCAGTTCTTC.

The V gene is TRBV28, the J gene TRBJ2-1; D is unclear. Trimming left V 5 bases short and J 8 bases short, with 13 bases between. Germline loops: CDR1 MDHEN, CDR2 SYDVKM. CDR3 length equals 13 residues. CDR3 nucleotides: TGTGCCAGCAGTCCTCTAACTGGCCATGAGCAGTTCTTC. Protein product: CASSPLTGHEQFF.

As to this clonotype: This may be a read error, as it is one base from a much larger clone. This chain joins TRBV7-8 and TRBJ2-7; D is possibly TRBD2 (5 bases). Germline V lookup: CDR1 SGHVS, CDR2 FQNEAQ. This CDR3 is built from 15 residues. The CDR3 DNA reads TGCGCCAGCAGCCAAGAGCCAGCGGAGACCTACGAGCAGTACTTC. It is translated as CASSQEPAETYEQYF. Full variable domain (rest looked up from reference TRBV7-8 and TRBJ2-7): GAGVSQSPRYKVAKRGQDVALRCDPISGHVSLFWYQQALGQGPEFLTYFQNEAQLDKSGLPSDRFFAERPEGSVSTLKIQRTQQEDSAVYLCASSQEPAETYEQYFGPGTRLTVT.

The chain employs TRBV24-1 and TRBJ1-5, with 8 bases that match TRBD1. J lost 5 bases, V lost 10 bases, and 6 bases had no gene match. The CDR3 consists of 13 residues. Germline values: CDR1 KGHDR, CDR2 SFDVKD. For the CDR3, the DNA is TGTGCCACTCGGCCAGGGGGCTATCAGCCCCAGCATTTT. It encodes CATRPGGYQPQHF.

A few counts support this clonotype. This sequence joins TRBV7-7 and TRBJ2-5, with 7 nucleotides matching TRBD1. V lost 4 bases, J lost 5 bases, and 10 bases stayed unmatched. The CDR3 sequence is 15 residues long. Germline V gives CDR1 SSHAT, CDR2 FNYEAQ (reference sequence). The CDR3 loop reads CASSSGRVGGETQYF. The CDR3 DNA reads TGTGCCAGCAGCTCGGGCAGGGTAGGGGGCGAGACCCAGTACTTC.

This clonotype was seen at least ten times. The gene calls are TRBV9 and TRBJ2-5, with TRBD1 matching 8 bases. The J segment lost 0 bases and the V segment lost 4 bases, leaving 5 bases of the junction unmatched. Germline CDR1 reads SGDLS; CDR2 reads YYNGEE. The CDR3 covers 15 residues. The CDR3, as DNA: TGTGCCAGCAGCCTGTGGACAGGGAACCAAGAGACCCAGTACTTC. Protein sequence: CASSLWTGNQETQYF. The full variable domain, its missing parts supplied by reference TRBV9 and TRBJ2-5, is DSGVTQTPKHLITATGQRVTLRCSPRSGDLSVYWYQQSLDQGLQFLIQYYNGEERAKGNILERFSAQQFPDLHSELNLSSLELGDSALYFCASSLWTGNQETQYFGPGTRLLVL.

Concerning this clonotype itself: Possible read error: a much larger clone is one base away. The CDR3 does not close with the conserved phenylalanine or tryptophan, likely indicating a read error. For the CDR3, the DNA is TGTGCCAGCAGCCAAGTGGGGGGAGAAGCTTTCCTT. Translation: CASSQVGGEAFL. The V and J genes are TRBV4-2 and TRBJ1-1; TRBD1 is a possible D gene (5 bases). V lost 1 base and J 8 bases, leaving 8 bases between the germline ends. The length of the CDR3 is 12 residues. Germline V CDR1 and CDR2: LGHNA, YNFKEQ.

V and J are TRBV2 and TRBJ2-7, with TRBD2 matching 9 bases. The length of the CDR3 is 12 residues. Unmatched junction bases numbered 1, after V lost 8 bases and J lost 2 bases. Germline values: CDR1 SNHLY, CDR2 FYNNEI. In DNA form, the CDR3 reads TGTGCCAGCCGGACTAGCGCCTACGAGCAGTACTTC. Amino acids: CASRTSAYEQYF.

This clonotype was seen more than once but under ten times. The chain recombines TRBV2 with TRBJ1-5; maybe TRBD1 (5 bases). CDR3 length: 15 residues. Looked up from germline, CDR1 is SNHLY and CDR2 is FYNNEI. The V and J ends lost 5 bases and 2 bases respectively, with 13 bases between them. CDR3 nucleotide sequence: TGTGCCAGCAGTTCGTCCGGGACGGGCAATCAGCCCCAGCATTTT. This translates into CASSSSGTGNQPQHF. The variable domain in full, completed from reference TRBV2 and TRBJ1-5, reads EPEVTQTPSHQVTQMGQEVILRCVPISNHLYFYWYRQILGQKVEFLVSFYNNEISEKSEIFDDQFSVERPDGSNFTLKIRSTKLEDSAMYFCASSSSGTGNQPQHFGDGTRLSIL.

This clonotype was picked up one time. The chain uses TRBV29-1 and TRBJ2-2; TRBD2 agrees at 8 bases. Unmatched junction bases numbered 8, after V lost 7 bases and J lost 4 bases. The CDR3 extends over 14 amino acids. Germline values: CDR1 SQVTM, CDR2 ANQGSEA. The CDR3 DNA follows: TGCAGCGCCGGGAGGGGGGCAAGCACCGGGGAGCTGTTTTTT. Amino acid sequence: CSAGRGASTGELFF.

The CDR3 nucleotides are TGTGCCAGCAACGAAGGGGCAGGGATCTATGGCTACACCTTC. This translates into CASNEGAGIYGYTF. This rearrangement joins TRBV2 to TRBJ1-2; D might be TRBD1 (5 bases). CDR1 and CDR2 from the germline V gene are SNHLY and FYNNEI. Trimming pared 7 bases from V and 4 bases from J, leaving 16 bases between. CDR3 length equals 14 residues.

This clonotype was counted a few times. V gene TRBV29-1 combines with J gene TRBJ2-1, with D uncertain. There are 13 residues in the CDR3. The ends were cut back, 6 bases at V and 7 bases at J, with 16 bases in the middle. Germline V CDR1 and CDR2: SQVTM, ANQGSEA. Here the CDR3 reads CSVTPRDYNEQFF. The CDR3 DNA reads TGCAGCGTGACGCCGCGTGATTATAATGAGCAGTTCTTC.

The V and J genes are TRBV7-3 and TRBJ2-7; maybe TRBD1 (5 bases). The ends were cut back, 7 bases at V and 2 bases at J, with 9 bases in the middle. There are 12 residues in the CDR3. CDR1 and CDR2 from the germline V gene are SGHTA and FQGTGA. The CDR3 coding sequence is TGTGCCAGCAACGACAGTCCCTACGAGCAGTACTTC. Translating it yields CASNDSPYEQYF.

This clonotype was picked up many times. This chain connects TRBV6-1 to TRBJ1-1; D not certain. Trimming stripped 1 base from V and 5 bases from J, with 11 bases between. This CDR3 spans 14 amino acids. In germline, CDR1 is MNHNS, CDR2 SASEGT. Here the CDR3 reads CASSEGEGYTEAFF. CDR3 bases: TGTGCCAGCAGTGAAGGGGAAGGGTATACTGAAGCTTTCTTT.

This clonotype has a count of ten or more. This chain uses TRBV3-1 with TRBJ2-5; possible D gene TRBD2, 6 bases. Germline-derived CDR1 and CDR2 are LGHDT and YNNKEL (reference sequence). The CDR3 totals 18 residues. The germline V and J ends were trimmed by 3 bases and 3 bases, with 23 bases remaining between them. CDR3 in amino acids: CASSHLPSGGLLEETQYF. Here the CDR3 DNA reads TGTGCCAGCAGCCACCTGCCTAGTGGGGGACTCCTAGAAGAGACCCAGTACTTC.

This sequence joins TRBV20-1 and TRBJ1-3; D is unclear. Germline assignment: CDR1 DFQATT and CDR2 SNEGSKA (reference sequence). Deletions cut 3 bases from V and 4 bases from J, with 13 bases between. This CDR3 comprises 14 residues. The CDR3 nucleotides are TGCAGTGCTAGTAATCCCGGCAGGGGAAACACCATATATTTT. Translated: CSASNPGRGNTIYF.

This clonotype was recorded at least ten times. The chain has TRBV19 and TRBJ2-2; D might be TRBD2 (6 bases). This CDR3 contains 18 residues. In germline, CDR1 is LNHDA, CDR2 SQIVND (reference sequence). V gave up 4 bases and J gave up 5 bases, with 23 bases separating them. The CDR3 here is CASSTPGLYQAGTGELFF. The CDR3 nucleotides are TGTGCCAGTAGTACCCCGGGACTCTACCAGGCGGGGACCGGGGAGCTGTTTTTT.